The 28 T cell receptor beta chains below were found in one sample sequenced in a study of T cell changes during pregnancy in multiple sclerosis (dated by TCRdb to about 2019). The library was obtained by the immunoSEQ multiplex PCR assay. TCRdb obtained this table from immuneACCESS and retained in-frame rearrangements with V and J assigned. These tables miss some clones; where compared with another copy, unresolved V genes account for less than half of the shortfall, and the remainder is unexplained. Within this sample are tens of thousands of clones, with around 89% of them counted one time only. In total, the top ten clones hold about 3.3% of the sample. The sequences come from CD4+ T cells from peripheral blood mononuclear cells, collected in the first trimester of pregnancy. These receptors were collected from a female donor in good health, enrolled as a control in a pregnancy study.

This clone was seen only once. The J gene is TRBJ2-1, the V gene TRBV5-1; 7 nucleotides match TRBD1. CDR1 and CDR2 (germline): SGHRS, YFSETQ. This CDR3 contains 15 residues. V shed 0 bases and J 3 bases; nucleotides not matched to a gene: 3. The CDR3 reads CASSLGDSIYNEQFF. The CDR3 coding sequence is TGCGCCAGCAGCTTGGGGGACAGCATCTACAATGAGCAGTTCTTC. Drawing the rest from reference TRBV5-1 and TRBJ2-1, the complete variable domain is KAGVTQTPRYLIKTRGQQVTLSCSPISGHRSVSWYQQTPGQGLQFLFEYFSETQRNKGNFPGRFSGRQFSNSRSEMNVSTLELGDSALYLCASSLGDSIYNEQFFGPGTRLTVL.

V and J are TRBV7-2 and TRBJ2-2, with TRBD1 matching over 9 bases. The CDR3 loop spans 15 amino acids. CDR1 is SGHTA and CDR2 is FQGNSA in the germline V gene. Unmatched junction bases numbered 4, after V lost 1 base and J lost 7 bases. The CDR3 coding sequence is TGTGCCAGCAGCTTAGGACAGGGGGGGATCGGGGAGCTGTTTTTT. Translation gives CASSLGQGGIGELFF.

The chain carries TRBV7-9 and TRBJ2-7; TRBD2 aligns across 9 bases. V was clipped by 6 bases and J by 5 bases; unmatched bases: 17. The CDR3 runs to 17 residues. CDR1 SEHNR and CDR2 FQNEAQ come from the germline V gene (reference sequence). The CDR3 reads CASSSPPGLALWDEQYF. The DNA of the CDR3 is TGTGCCAGCAGTTCTCCCCCGGGACTAGCCCTATGGGACGAGCAGTACTTC.

V and J are TRBV4-3 and TRBJ2-1, with 11 bases matching TRBD2. The V and J ends lost 7 bases and 4 bases, in that order; junction bases with no gene match: 15. The CDR3 spans 18 residues. Germline loops: CDR1 LGHNA, CDR2 YSLEER. The CDR3 is CASTPARVAGGGYNEQFF. The CDR3 DNA reads as TGCGCCAGCACCCCCGCCAGGGTAGCGGGAGGGGGATACAATGAGCAGTTCTTC.

In its sample, this clone was seen once. The chain links TRBV13 to TRBJ2-1; 9 bases line up with TRBD1. CDR3 length: 13 residues. Looked up from germline, CDR1 is PRHDT and CDR2 is FYEKMQ (reference sequence). V shed 5 bases and J 8 bases; nucleotides not matched to a gene: 4. CDR3 in DNA: TGTGCCAGCAGCGGACAGGGGAACGATGAGCAGTTCTTC. Residues: CASSGQGNDEQFF.

This chain links TRBV5-1 with TRBJ2-7; D may be TRBD2 (5 bases). Germline V gives CDR1 SGHRS, CDR2 YFSETQ. The CDR3 covers 15 residues. With 5 bases removed from V and 0 bases from J, the gap between germline ends came to 15 bases. CDR3: CASSGSGLSSYEQYF. CDR3 in DNA: TGCGCCAGCAGTGGGAGTGGGCTGAGCTCCTACGAGCAGTACTTC.

The chain uses TRBV7-9 and TRBJ1-5; TRBD1 matches at 7 bases. The ends lost 4 bases at V and 5 bases at J; junction bases unmatched: 5. Germline V gives CDR1 SEHNR, CDR2 FQNEAQ (reference sequence). CDR3 length: 14 amino acids. CDR3 nucleotides: TGTGCCAGCAGCTCGGGACAGTTATATCAGCCCCAGCATTTT. Protein product: CASSSGQLYQPQHF.

This chain uses TRBV15 with TRBJ1-4; no clear D gene. The CDR3 extends over 17 amino acids. V lost 0 bases to trimming and J lost 3 bases, with 14 bases between them. The germline CDR1 and CDR2 sequences are LNHNV and YYDKDF (reference sequence). The DNA of the CDR3 is TGTGCCACCAGCAGAGATGGGCTGATCGTGCCTAATGAAAAACTGTTTTTT. Translation: CATSRDGLIVPNEKLFF.

The chain uses TRBV18 and TRBJ1-2; 10 bases are a match to TRBD1. J gave up 3 bases and V 1 base, and 2 bases lay outside the gene matches. Germline values: CDR1 KGHSH, CDR2 LQKENI. This CDR3 has 15 residues. For the CDR3, the DNA is TGTGCCAGCTCACCACTTGGGACAGGGGACTATGGCTACACCTTC. It codes for CASSPLGTGDYGYTF.

The chain has TRBV29-1 and TRBJ1-2, with 10 positions matching TRBD1. With V trimmed by 4 bases and J by 6 bases, 11 bases remained unmatched. The CDR3 consists of 15 residues. Germline lookup yields CDR1 SQVTM and CDR2 ANQGSEA. The DNA for the CDR3 is TGCAGCGTTGTACCGGGACAGGGGTCGATTGATGGCTACACCTTC. Protein product: CSVVPGQGSIDGYTF.

This sequence joins TRBV12-2 and TRBJ1-2; the table's D call TRBD1 went unverified against the DNA. TRBV12-2 is a documented pseudogene. The CDR3 totals 15 residues. CDR3 coding DNA: TGTGCAAGTCGCTTAGCTCGGGGGACAGGGAATGGCTACACCTTC. Translating gives CASRLARGTGNGYTF.

This chain connects TRBV2 to TRBJ2-7; TRBD1 matches at 8 bases. This CDR3 has 14 amino acids. The germline gives CDR1 SNHLY, CDR2 FYNNEI. J was trimmed by 5 bases and V by 3 bases; bases with no gene match: 6. CDR3 nucleotides: TGTGCCAGCAGTGACGCAGGGGGCTCGAACGAGCAGTACTTC. Encoded protein: CASSDAGGSNEQYF.

In nucleotides, the CDR3 is TGTGCCAGCAGCTTTAAGGACAGGGACGGCTACACCTTC. Protein: CASSFKDRDGYTF. The V and J genes are TRBV5-8 and TRBJ1-2, with 8 bases identical to TRBD1. The CDR3 consists of 13 residues. The V and J ends lost 2 bases and 8 bases, in that order; junction bases with no gene match: 5. Germline V lookup: CDR1 SGHTS, CDR2 YDEGEE.

Only a few counts were recorded for this clone. The chain has TRBV18 and TRBJ1-4; D unclear. The CDR3 extends over 18 amino acids. In germline, CDR1 is KGHSH, CDR2 LQKENI. Deletions cut 6 bases from V and 0 bases from J, with 20 bases between. The CDR3 here is CASSLSGGGISTNEKLFF. CDR3 DNA sequence: TGTGCCAGCTCTCTGAGTGGTGGAGGGATCTCAACTAATGAAAAACTGTTTTTT.

This chain links TRBV11-2 with TRBJ1-1; D not certain. This CDR3 comprises 14 residues. Trimming cost V 1 base and J 0 bases, with 6 bases left between them. The V gene's germline CDR1 is SGHAT and CDR2 FQNNGV. CDR3 region: CASSLVEVNTEAFF. The CDR3 nucleotides are TGTGCCAGCAGCTTAGTAGAGGTGAACACTGAAGCTTTCTTT.

This clone was observed a few times. This chain uses TRBV6-1 with TRBJ2-5, with TRBD2 matching 8 bases. Losses at the gene ends were 2 bases for V and 9 bases for J; bases not matched to a gene: 11. The CDR3 totals 15 residues. CDR1 MNHNS and CDR2 SASEGT come from the germline V gene. The CDR3 DNA is TGTGCCAGCAGTGAACCCGCAGGCCCGGGAGGGGCCCAGTACTTC. As protein: CASSEPAGPGGAQYF.

This chain links TRBV2 with TRBJ2-7; the match to TRBD1 covers 9 bases. Germline trimming cut 5 bases from V and 0 bases from J; bases unmatched to any gene: 8. Germline CDR1 and CDR2: SNHLY and FYNNEI. The CDR3 extends over 16 amino acids. The CDR3 here is CASSIGPGQGSYEQYF. For the CDR3, the DNA is TGTGCCAGCAGTATCGGACCGGGACAGGGCTCCTACGAGCAGTACTTC.

The rearrangement uses TRBV27 and TRBJ1-5; D ambiguous. This CDR3 region has 15 residues. The germline gives CDR1 MNHEY, CDR2 SMNVEV (reference sequence). Trimming pared 8 bases from V and 6 bases from J, leaving 20 bases between. CDR3 residues: CASGHRDIIGQPQHF. DNA of the CDR3: TGTGCCAGCGGTCACCGGGATATCATCGGTCAGCCCCAGCATTTT.

In nucleotides, the CDR3 is TGTGCCAGCAGGGAGACCGGGAAGAAAGGCTACACCTTC. Its protein product is CASRETGKKGYTF. The chain recombines TRBV5-4 with TRBJ1-2; D uncertain. The CDR3 sequence is 13 residues long. Germline V gene sequence: CDR1 SGHNT, CDR2 YYREEE (reference sequence). V was clipped by 5 bases and J by 8 bases, with 16 bases between them.

The gene calls are TRBV4-3 and TRBJ2-5; D not resolved. There are 14 residues in the CDR3. Germline V gene data show CDR1 as LGHNA and CDR2 as YSLEER. Trimming took off 1 base at V and 0 bases at J, with 6 bases between the two ends. The DNA for the CDR3 is TGCGCCAGCAGCCAAGGACACAACCAAGAGACCCAGTACTTC. This sequence encodes CASSQGHNQETQYF.

The chain couples TRBV4-1 to TRBJ2-5, with 8 positions matching TRBD2. The CDR3 spans 14 residues. With V trimmed by 4 bases and J by 0 bases, 1 base remained unmatched. Germline V CDR1 and CDR2: MGHRA, YSYEKL. CDR3 sequence reads: CASSPRGDQETQYF. The CDR3 DNA is TGCGCCAGCAGCCCGCGGGGGGACCAAGAGACCCAGTACTTC.

J is TRBJ2-1 and V is TRBV7-3; D is unclear. Germline CDR1 is SGHTA and CDR2 is FQGTGA. Deletions cut 5 bases from V and 0 bases from J, with 11 bases between. This CDR3 has 15 residues. The CDR3 protein is CASSRFRSSYNEQFF. CDR3 in DNA: TGTGCCAGCAGCCGCTTTCGGAGCTCCTACAATGAGCAGTTCTTC. Full variable domain (remainder filled in from reference TRBV7-3 and TRBJ2-1): GAGVSQTPSNKVTEKGKYVELRCDPISGHTALYWYRQSLGQGPEFLIYFQGTGAADDSGLPNDRFFAVRPEGSVSTLKIQRTERGDSAVYLCASSRFRSSYNEQFFGPGTRLTVL.

The rearrangement joins TRBV20-1 to TRBJ2-1, with TRBD2 identical over 8 bases. The CDR3 runs to 10 residues. Looked up from germline, CDR1 is DFQATT and CDR2 is SNEGSKA (reference sequence). V shed 6 bases and J 15 bases; nucleotides not matched to a gene: 7. For the CDR3, the DNA is TGCAGTGCCGCGGGACTAGTGGCGTTCTTC. It specifies CSAAGLVAFF.

The chain uses TRBV2 and TRBJ2-3; D may be TRBD1 (6 bases). The CDR3 runs 14 residues. CDR1 is SNHLY, CDR2 FYNNEI, per germline. With 6 bases removed from V and 3 bases from J, the gap between germline ends came to 13 bases. The CDR3 spells CASSLDRSTDTQYF. The CDR3, as DNA: TGTGCCAGCAGCCTCGACAGGTCGACAGATACGCAGTATTTT.

This chain uses TRBV7-6 with TRBJ2-5; 9 bases match TRBD2. The CDR3 covers 13 residues. Germline CDR1 and CDR2: SGHVS and FNYEAQ. The junction had 3 bases not matched to a gene; V was cut back by 5 bases and J by 5 bases. The CDR3 loop reads CASSNGLAETQYF. The CDR3 DNA sequence: TGTGCCAGCAGCAACGGACTAGCGGAGACCCAGTACTTC.

V usage is TRBV10-3 and J usage is TRBJ1-1; D call uncertain. CDR3 length: 11 amino acids. Germline CDR1 ENHRY, CDR2 SYGVKD. V was trimmed by 6 bases and J by 11 bases, leaving 13 bases between them. The CDR3, as DNA: TGTGCCATCAGCTCCTCATACACGGCTTTCTTT. It yields the protein CAISSSYTAFF.

This chain joins TRBV4-3 and TRBJ2-1, with 8 bases fitting TRBD2. This CDR3 has 12 amino acids. Germline V gene sequence: CDR1 LGHNA, CDR2 YSLEER. With 3 bases clipped from V and 9 bases from J, the junction kept 1 base outside the gene matches. DNA of the CDR3: TGCGCCAGCAGCCAGGGACTAGGTGAGCAGTTCTTC. Translated: CASSQGLGEQFF.

The count of this clone is one. The genes are TRBV5-1 and TRBJ1-4; D may be TRBD1 (6 bases). CDR1 and CDR2 from the germline V gene are SGHRS and YFSETQ. The CDR3 extends over 14 amino acids. The V and J ends lost 2 bases and 5 bases respectively, with 10 bases between them. CDR3 protein: CASSLIGTNEKLFF. CDR3 nucleotides: TGCGCCAGCAGCTTAATTGGGACAAATGAAAAACTGTTTTTT.